Detailed here is one T cell receptor beta chain. Assay: immunoSEQ multiplex PCR; the TCRdb copy retains only in-frame clones and omits some. The repertoire holds approximately 100,000 clones, approximately 90% seen once, with about 1.3% in the top ten. V lost 5 bases to trimming and J lost 0 bases, with 17 bases between them. The CDR3 spans 17 residues. The germline V gene encodes CDR1 SGHTA and CDR2 FQGNSA. This specimen comes from a study of T cell changes during pregnancy in multiple sclerosis. The receptor was isolated from a female donor with multiple sclerosis, enrolled in a pregnancy study. J is TRBJ1-3 and V is TRBV7-2, with D unclear. Sequenced material: peripheral blood, taken in the second trimester of pregnancy. CDR3 in DNA: TGTGCCAGCAGCCCCCCGTCCTCGCTCTACTCTGGAAACACCATATATTTT. This encodes CASSPPSSLYSGNTIYF. The variable domain in full, completed from reference TRBV7-2 and TRBJ1-3, reads GAGVSQSPSNKVTEKGKDVELRCDPISGHTALYWYRQSLGQGLEFLIYFQGNSAPDKSGLPSDRFSAERTGGSVSTLTIQRTQQEDSAVYLCASSPPSSLYSGNTIYFGEGSWLTVV.